What follows describes a single T cell receptor beta chain. As yet, its antigen is unknown. In TCRdb, the 5' RACE reads were re-called with MiXCR into one record per CDR3 protein. Altogether 300,000 to 400,000 distinct CDR3 sequences are present, around 28% being singletons, with the ten largest covering 13%. J lost 3 bases, V lost 7 bases, and 12 bases had no gene match. This CDR3 region has 15 residues. This sample is drawn from a study of T-cell memory formation after mild COVID-19. Overall study context: TCR clusters mostly belonged to single donors.

Study-level findings and limits: Nothing confirmed that second-wave clones peaking on day 37 were specific for SARS-CoV-2. CD4+ contracting clones lay mainly in CM and EM, CD8+ ones in EMRA.

Source material: PBMCs or a T cell subset sorted from them (not recorded which). The source of this sequence is an adult woman who had mild COVID-19 (a few samples of this study predate the infection). Cell type and time point are not known. The chain couples TRBV12-3 or TRBV12-4 to TRBJ2-7; 7 bases line up with TRBD1. In DNA form, the CDR3 reads TGTGCCAGCACCTCGGACAGGACATTAAACTACGAGCAGTACTTC. It yields the protein CASTSDRTLNYEQYF.